One T cell receptor (beta chain) is described in this entry. Trimming took off 10 bases at V and 5 bases at J, with 15 bases between the two ends. The CDR3 length is 12 residues. Germline V gene sequence: CDR1 MNHNS, CDR2 SASEGT. 5'RACE primed at constant segments yielded TCR alpha and TCR beta cDNA libraries bearing sample barcodes and UMIs. TCRdb analysed the 5' RACE reads with MiXCR anew, one entry per CDR3 protein. Among 500,000 to 650,000 distinct CDR3 sequences listed, roughly a fifth were seen once. The record originates from a study of T-cell memory formation after mild COVID-19. The wider study: The study found TCR clusters largely donor specific.

Sequenced input: PBMCs or a T cell subset sorted from them (not recorded which). The TCR comes from an adult woman who had mild COVID-19 (a few samples of this study predate the infection). Cell type and time point are not known. The chain couples TRBV6-1 to TRBJ2-7; D is unresolved. CDR3 protein: CATTFQVNEQYF. DNA of the CDR3: TGTGCCACCACCTTCCAGGTGAACGAGCAGTACTTC.